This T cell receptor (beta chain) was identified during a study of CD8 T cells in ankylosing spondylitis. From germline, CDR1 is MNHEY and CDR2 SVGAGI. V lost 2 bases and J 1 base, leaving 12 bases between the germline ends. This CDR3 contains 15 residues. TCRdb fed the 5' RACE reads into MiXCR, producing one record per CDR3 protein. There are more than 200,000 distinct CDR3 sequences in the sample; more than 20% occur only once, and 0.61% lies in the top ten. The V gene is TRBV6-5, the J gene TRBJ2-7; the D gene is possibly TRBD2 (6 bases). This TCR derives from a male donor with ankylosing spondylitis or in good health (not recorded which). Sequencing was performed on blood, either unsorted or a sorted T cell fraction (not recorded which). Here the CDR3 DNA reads TGTGCCAGCAGTTACGGGACTCGATATTCCTACGAGCAGTACTTC. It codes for CASSYGTRYSYEQYF.